These 26 T cell receptor beta chains were sequenced from one sample in a study of post-analysis software for immune sequencing data (dated by TCRdb to between 2014 and 2017). Study-wide findings and limitations: About 5 TRBV segments, including TRBV5-6, TRBV5-1 and TRBV20-1, were significantly more frequent in patients than controls.

Library preparation was by PCR. TCRdb records Illumina HiSeq 2500 as the sequencer. To reduce PCR and sequencing biases, unique molecular identifiers were incorporated into the TCR beta cDNA libraries. TCRdb's own reprocessing of the public reads used fastp at Q25 and MiXCR and kept productive beta chains. A single entry per CDR3 protein holds the most common genes and DNA from its merged rows. The sample table records approximately 770,000 distinct CDR3 sequences; roughly 46% of these occur just once. The top ten clonotypes cover approximately 5% of the sample. Their recognized antigens are unknown. The sample taken for sequencing was blood. These receptors came from a girl aged 10 to 17 with multiple sclerosis.

The chain employs TRBV7-8 and TRBJ2-3; maybe TRBD1 (5 bases). V lost 4 bases and J lost 3, with 14 bases in between. Per the germline V gene, CDR1 is SGHVS and CDR2 is FQNEAQ. This CDR3 region has 15 residues. DNA for the CDR3: TGTGCCAGCAGCTCAAGCAGACCAGGGACAGATACGCAGTATTTT. Protein sequence: CASSSSRPGTDTQYF.

This clonotype was seen a few times. The rearrangement joins TRBV12-3 or TRBV12-4 to TRBJ2-1; TRBD2 is a possible D gene (6 bases). There are 15 residues in the CDR3. The V and J ends lost 3 bases and 6 bases respectively, with 15 bases between them. As DNA, the CDR3 is TGTGCCAGCAGTTTGCCCTTTACGGGAGTCAATGAGCAGTTCTTC. It encodes CASSLPFTGVNEQFF.

The genes are TRBV7-9 and TRBJ2-7, with D unclear. In germline, CDR1 is SEHNR, CDR2 FQNEAQ (reference sequence). V was cut by 3 bases and J by 3 bases, with 12 bases left in between. The length of the CDR3 is 14 residues. The CDR3 nucleotides are TGTGCCAGCAGCTTCGAAGTCGAGTTCTACGAGCAGTACTTC. Translated: CASSFEVEFYEQYF.

This chain links TRBV9 with TRBJ2-1; TRBD1 aligns across 9 bases. Germline loops: CDR1 SGDLS, CDR2 YYNGEE. The V and J ends lost 4 bases and 6 bases, in that order; junction bases with no gene match: 8. The CDR3 runs 15 residues. The CDR3: CASSPSPGQGNEQFF. CDR3 bases: TGTGCCAGCAGCCCTTCACCGGGACAGGGCAATGAGCAGTTCTTC.

The gene calls are TRBV3-1 and TRBJ2-1; 9 positions match TRBD2. V shed 0 bases and J 7 bases; nucleotides not matched to a gene: 19. The germline V gene encodes CDR1 LGHDT and CDR2 YNNKEL (reference sequence). The CDR3 consists of 20 residues. As DNA, the CDR3 is TGTGCCAGCAGCCAAGAGAGGGCCCTCGGTAGCGGGAGCGTGGGAAATGAGCAGTTCTTC. Its protein is CASSQERALGSGSVGNEQFF.

This chain connects TRBV6-1 to TRBJ2-5; 10 bases map to TRBD1. TRBJ2-7 matches the DNA end more closely, so the J call is doubtful. The length of the CDR3 is 16 residues. Germline V CDR1 and CDR2: MNHNS, SASEGT. CDR3 bases: TGTGCCAGCAGTGAATCGAGACAGGGGGCATCTGTCGAGCAGTACTTC. Protein: CASSESRQGASVEQYF.

This sequence joins TRBV5-1 and TRBJ1-5, with a tentative D call TRBD1 (5 bases). The V end was cut by 0 bases, the J end by 5 bases, with 12 bases between. Germline lookup yields CDR1 SGHRS and CDR2 YFSETQ. The CDR3 is 15 residues long. The CDR3 DNA sequence: TGCGCCAGCAGCTTGGCAGGGTCCCCCGATCAGCCCCAGCATTTT. Residues: CASSLAGSPDQPQHF.

This clonotype turned up a few times. V usage is TRBV29-1 and J usage is TRBJ2-1; 7 bases align to TRBD2. J was trimmed by 6 bases and V by 4 bases; bases with no gene match: 9. The CDR3 runs 14 residues. Germline assignment: CDR1 SQVTM and CDR2 ANQGSEA. The CDR3 loop reads CSVGSGAGPNEQFF. The DNA for the CDR3 is TGCAGCGTTGGTTCTGGAGCGGGGCCCAATGAGCAGTTCTTC.

This chain uses TRBV7-2 with TRBJ2-1; tentative D call: TRBD2 (6 bases). There are 17 residues in the CDR3. Germline V CDR1 and CDR2: SGHTA, FQGNSA. Trimming took 3 bases from V and 0 from J, leaving 15 bases between them. CDR3 sequence (DNA): TGTGCCAGCAGCTTTTGGGCGAGCGGGTCCTCCTACAATGAGCAGTTCTTC. This sequence encodes CASSFWASGSSYNEQFF. Supplemented by reference TRBV7-2 and TRBJ2-1, the full variable domain reads GAGVSQSPSNKVTEKGKDVELRCDPISGHTALYWYRQSLGQGLEFLIYFQGNSAPDKSGLPSDRFSAERTGGSVSTLTIQRTQQEDSAVYLCASSFWASGSSYNEQFFGPGTRLTVL.

This clonotype was found many times. The chain couples TRBV2 to TRBJ2-7; TRBD1 aligns across 7 bases. The ends lost 8 bases at V and 1 base at J; junction bases unmatched: 11. The CDR3 length is 15 residues. The germline V gene encodes CDR1 SNHLY and CDR2 FYNNEI. The DNA of the CDR3 is TGTGCCAGCCGAACTGCCGGGACAGCATCCTACGAGCAGTACTTC. This codes for CASRTAGTASYEQYF.

The V gene is TRBV7-2, the J gene TRBJ2-7; D might be TRBD1 (5 bases). CDR1 and CDR2 from the germline V gene are SGHTA and FQGNSA. The CDR3 has 14 residues. The germline V and J ends were trimmed by 2 bases and 2 bases, with 10 bases remaining between them. CDR3 protein: CASSLWPGTYEQYF. CDR3 sequence (DNA): TGTGCCAGCAGCTTATGGCCAGGGACCTACGAGCAGTACTTC.

The chain carries TRBV28 and TRBJ1-2; the D is unclear. CDR3 length: 15 residues. Trimming took 4 bases from V and 5 from J, leaving 17 bases between them. Per the germline V gene, CDR1 is MDHEN and CDR2 is SYDVKM. The CDR3 loop is CASSSPARAGYGYTF. CDR3 sequence (DNA): TGTGCCAGCAGTTCCCCGGCACGGGCGGGGTATGGCTACACCTTC.

The chain recombines TRBV27 with TRBJ2-7; D possibly uses TRBD1 or TRBD2 (5 bases each). Per germline, CDR1 MNHEY and CDR2 SMNVEV (reference sequence). V lost 8 bases, J lost 2 bases, and 16 bases lay in between. The CDR3 loop spans 14 amino acids. CDR3 region: CASRTGPPTYEQYF. In DNA, the CDR3 is TGTGCCAGCCGAACGGGACCACCGACCTACGAGCAGTACTTC.

This clonotype was found a few times. This chain uses TRBV7-9 with TRBJ2-1, with 9 bases that match TRBD1. The V and J ends lost 5 bases and 3 bases, in that order; junction bases with no gene match: 5. The CDR3 totals 15 residues. Germline V gene lookup returns CDR1 SEHNR and CDR2 FQNEAQ (reference sequence). The CDR3, as DNA: TGTGCCAGCAGCGGAGGGGACAGGGTCTACAATGAGCAGTTCTTC. Amino acid sequence: CASSGGDRVYNEQFF.

This chain uses TRBV16 with TRBJ1-4; unclear D gene. This CDR3 comprises 14 residues. Germline V gene sequence: CDR1 KGHSY, CDR2 FQNENV. The V and J ends lost 0 bases and 8 bases respectively, with 10 bases between them. The CDR3 reads CASSQSAAREKLFF. DNA for the CDR3: TGTGCCAGCAGCCAATCGGCAGCCAGAGAAAAACTGTTTTTT. Using reference TRBV16 and TRBJ1-4 for the parts outside the CDR3, the full variable domain is GEEVAQTPKHLVRGEGQKAKLYCAPIKGHSYVFWYQQVLKNEFKFLISFQNENVFDETGMPKERFSAKCLPNSPCSLEIQATKLEDSAVYFCASSQSAAREKLFFGSGTQLSVL.

V and J are TRBV11-2 and TRBJ1-5; D possibly corresponds to TRBD1 (6 bases). Germline CDR1 and CDR2: SGHAT and FQNNGV. Trimming removed 5 bases at V and 7 bases at J, with 18 bases between. The CDR3 has 15 amino acids. This CDR3 is CASSQGGGGSQPQHF. The DNA of the CDR3 is TGTGCCAGCAGCCAAGGGGGGGGTGGGTCACAGCCCCAGCATTTT.

This clonotype is a singleton in its sample. This chain connects TRBV7-2 to TRBJ2-3; D call uncertain. The CDR3 has 12 residues. Trimming removed 3 bases from V and 2 bases from J, with 3 bases in between. Germline V gives CDR1 SGHTA, CDR2 FQGNSA. The CDR3 here is CASSFFTDTQYF. CDR3 nucleotide sequence: TGTGCCAGCAGCTTCTTCACAGATACGCAGTATTTT.

This clonotype turned up a few times. This CDR3 reads CASSQDGGSRTYEQYF. The CDR3, as DNA: TGCGCCAGCAGCCAAGATGGCGGGTCGCGTACCTACGAGCAGTACTTC. V is TRBV4-1 and J is TRBJ2-7, with D perhaps TRBD2 (5 bases). Germline loops: CDR1 MGHRA, CDR2 YSYEKL. There are 16 residues in the CDR3. V lost 0 bases and J lost 2, with 14 bases in between.

The V call is TRBV27, the J call TRBJ2-5; 7 bases are shared with TRBD1. Per germline, CDR1 MNHEY and CDR2 SMNVEV (reference sequence). V dropped 7 bases and J dropped 4; count of bases not matched to a gene: 9. The CDR3 contains 14 residues. CDR3 coding DNA: TGTGCCAGCACCCCTGACAGGGTAGTAGAGACCCAGTACTTC. Translating gives CASTPDRVVETQYF.

This clonotype was detected only a few times. The genes are TRBV9 and TRBJ2-5; 7 bases are a match to TRBD1. The end of the DNA aligns better with TRBJ2-7, so the J call may be wrong. Germline-derived CDR1 and CDR2 are SGDLS and YYNGEE. This CDR3 has 15 residues. The CDR3 DNA is TGTGCCAGCAGCGTAGCTTCACAGGGGATGGGCGAGCAGTACTTC. This translates into CASSVASQGMGEQYF.

This clonotype was seen a few times. The gene calls are TRBV7-9 and TRBJ2-7, with 7 bases lining up with TRBD2. Germline CDR1 reads SEHNR; CDR2 reads FQNEAQ (reference sequence). The junction had 10 bases not matched to a gene; V was cut back by 5 bases and J by 3 bases. The CDR3 loop spans 15 amino acids. CDR3 protein: CASSLETGGDYEQYF. In DNA form, the CDR3 reads TGTGCCAGCAGCCTGGAGACTGGGGGGGACTACGAGCAGTACTTC.

Only a few counts were recorded for this clonotype. The chain links TRBV29-1 to TRBJ2-7; a weak D match, TRBD2 (6 bases). Germline V gene sequence: CDR1 SQVTM, CDR2 ANQGSEA. This CDR3 region has 13 residues. V was pared by 3 bases and J by 0 bases, with 9 bases between. In nucleotides, the CDR3 is TGCAGCGTTGACGGGGGATCCTCCTACGAGCAGTACTTC. It yields the protein CSVDGGSSYEQYF.

This clonotype was counted only a few times. No DNA is shown, since the ends of the CDR3 on it are uncertain; the CDR3 is the one TCRdb lists. The chain has TRBV29-1 and TRBJ1-1; TRBD1, the D gene given by the table, was not confirmed from the DNA. The germline gives CDR1 SQVTM, CDR2 ANQGSEA. Inclusive of both ends, the CDR3 amounts to 13 amino acids. The CDR3 loop is CSVGPGLNTEAFF.

This chain connects TRBV20-1 to TRBJ2-4; D is undetermined. CDR1 and CDR2 from the germline V gene are DFQATT and SNEGSKA (reference sequence). The CDR3 covers 14 residues. Trimming cost V 0 bases and J 7 bases, with 13 bases left between them. The CDR3 loop is CSARESGLVNIQYF. The CDR3 DNA is TGCAGTGCTAGAGAGTCCGGGCTGGTGAACATTCAGTACTTC.

This clonotype turned up a few times. This chain uses TRBV12-3 or TRBV12-4 with TRBJ2-3, with a possible D match to TRBD1 (6 bases). The CDR3 has 11 residues. The V end was cut by 10 bases, the J end by 15 bases, with 20 bases between. CDR3 DNA: TGTGCCATTATCAGGGGAGATACGGAATATTTT. Amino acid sequence: CAIIRGDTEYF.

The CDR3 nucleotides are TGTGCCAGTAGTATGATGGGGAGCAATCAGCCCCAGCATTTT. Translated, it gives CASSMMGSNQPQHF. This chain joins TRBV19 and TRBJ1-5; D gene ambiguous. The CDR3 loop spans 14 amino acids. Germline values: CDR1 LNHDA, CDR2 SQIVND (reference sequence). V shed 3 bases and J shed 1 base, with 7 bases lying between them.